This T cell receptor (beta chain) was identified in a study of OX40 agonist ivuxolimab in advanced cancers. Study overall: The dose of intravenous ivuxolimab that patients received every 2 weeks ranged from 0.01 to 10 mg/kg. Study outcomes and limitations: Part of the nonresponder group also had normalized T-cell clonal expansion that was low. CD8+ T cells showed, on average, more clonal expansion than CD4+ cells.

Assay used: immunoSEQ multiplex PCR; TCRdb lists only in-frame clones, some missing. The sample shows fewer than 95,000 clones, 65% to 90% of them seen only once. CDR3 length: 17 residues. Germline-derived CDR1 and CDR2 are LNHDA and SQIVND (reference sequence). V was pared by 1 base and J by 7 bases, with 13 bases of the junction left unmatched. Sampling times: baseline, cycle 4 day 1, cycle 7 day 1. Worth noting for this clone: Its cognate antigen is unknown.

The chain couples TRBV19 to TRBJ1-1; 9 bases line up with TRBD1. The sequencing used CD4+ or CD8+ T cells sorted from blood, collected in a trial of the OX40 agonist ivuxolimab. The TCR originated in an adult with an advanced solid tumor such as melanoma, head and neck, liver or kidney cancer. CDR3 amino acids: CASSIGGQGHLIIEAFF. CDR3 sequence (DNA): TGTGCCAGTAGTATAGGCGGACAGGGGCATCTCATCATTGAAGCTTTCTTT.